These 25 T cell receptor beta chains were all obtained from the same sample, sequenced in a study of cytomegalovirus exposure and HLA in healthy donors. PCR was performed using 60 Vbeta and 13 Jbeta primers. The data were produced by immunoSEQ multiplex PCR, yet TCRdb's version contains in-frame clones alone and is incomplete. The sample contains about 120,000 clones, about 84% of which appear only once. The sequenced sample was PBMCs. The receptors originated from a man aged 18 to 29 in good health and CMV-seropositive.

The chain uses TRBV19 and TRBJ1-3; D is ambiguous. Germline V gives CDR1 LNHDA, CDR2 SQIVND (reference sequence). The CDR3 consists of 15 residues. The ends were cut back, 4 bases at V and 2 bases at J, with 12 bases in the middle. CDR3 residues: CASSRWETAGNTIYF. In nucleotides, the CDR3 is TGTGCCAGTAGTAGGTGGGAGACGGCTGGAAACACCATATATTTT.

The chain is built from TRBV5-6 and TRBJ2-3; D is perhaps TRBD1 (5 bases). The V gene's germline CDR1 is SGHDT and CDR2 YYEEEE. The ends were cut back, 4 bases at V and 1 base at J, with 7 bases in the middle. The CDR3 spans 13 residues. CDR3 coding DNA: TGTGCCAGCAGCCTGACAGGCACAGATACGCAGTATTTT. Translation gives CASSLTGTDTQYF.

J is TRBJ2-7 and V is TRBV23-1; 8 nucleotides match TRBD1. TRBV23-1 counts as an open reading frame of uncertain function. The ends lost 8 bases at V and 5 bases at J; junction bases unmatched: 8. The CDR3 has 13 residues. The DNA for the CDR3 is TGCGCCAGCCTCAGGGGGCAAGCCAACGAGCAGTACTTC. Translation gives CASLRGQANEQYF.

The sample holds a few counts of this clone. The chain recombines TRBV12-5 with TRBJ1-2; tentative D call: TRBD1 (6 bases). The V and J ends lost 6 bases and 2 bases respectively, with 10 bases between them. The CDR3 is made up of 13 amino acids. Germline CDR1 LGHNT, CDR2 FRNRAP. The CDR3 DNA reads as TGTGCTAGTGGCCCCGGACAGAACTATGGCTACACCTTC. Translation gives CASGPGQNYGYTF. Filled out from reference TRBV12-5 and TRBJ1-2, the complete variable domain reads DARVTQTPRHKVTEMGQEVTMRCQPILGHNTVFWYRQTMMQGLELLAYFRNRAPLDDSGMPKDRFSAEMPDATLATLKIQPSEPRDSAVYFCASGPGQNYGYTFGSGTRLTVV.

This clone has only one observation. The chain carries TRBV6-1 and TRBJ1-5; D uncertain. V shed 7 bases and J shed 3 bases, with 10 bases lying between them. The CDR3 spans 13 residues. Germline V gene data show CDR1 as MNHNS and CDR2 as SASEGT. The CDR3 region is CASTLAFNQPQHF. The CDR3 DNA reads as TGTGCCAGCACCCTGGCCTTCAATCAGCCCCAGCATTTT.

This chain connects TRBV29-1 to TRBJ2-3; TRBD1 is a possible D gene (5 bases). Germline V gives CDR1 SQVTM, CDR2 ANQGSEA. This CDR3 has 17 amino acids. Trimming cost V 4 bases and J 3 bases, with 23 bases left between them. CDR3 sequence reads: CSVVKWTRQLRTDTQYF. The CDR3, as DNA: TGCAGCGTTGTGAAGTGGACGAGACAGCTGCGAACAGATACGCAGTATTTT.

V is TRBV18 and J is TRBJ1-2, with 10 nucleotides matching TRBD1. Germline V CDR1 and CDR2: KGHSH, LQKENI. The CDR3 totals 14 residues. V dropped 3 bases and J dropped 8; count of bases not matched to a gene: 6. The CDR3: CASSPLGTGEGYTF. In nucleotides, the CDR3 is TGTGCCAGCTCACCCCTGGGGACAGGGGAAGGCTACACCTTC.

This clone came up a few times. This rearrangement joins TRBV30 to TRBJ1-1; 10 bases agree with TRBD1. Germline V lookup: CDR1 GTSNPN, CDR2 SVGIG (reference sequence). Trimming took 8 bases from V and 3 from J; bases not matched to a gene: 0. CDR3 length: 11 amino acids. Here the CDR3 reads CAGQGDTEAFF. The CDR3 DNA reads as TGTGCCGGACAGGGGGACACTGAAGCTTTCTTT.

The rearrangement uses TRBV6-6 and TRBJ2-5; TRBD1 matches at 8 bases. V shed 6 bases and J 1 base; nucleotides not matched to a gene: 4. Germline V gives CDR1 MNHNY, CDR2 SVGAGI (reference sequence). This CDR3 region has 14 residues. The CDR3 nucleotides are TGTGCCAGCAGCTCGACAGGGGTCCAAGAGACCCAGTACTTC. It is translated as CASSSTGVQETQYF.

V and J are TRBV5-4 and TRBJ2-1, with 7 nucleotides matching TRBD2. The CDR3 is made up of 14 amino acids. Germline CDR1 is SGHNT and CDR2 is YYREEE (reference sequence). J was trimmed by 4 bases and V by 5 bases; bases with no gene match: 6. The CDR3 DNA reads TGTGCCAGCAGGAGCGGGACTACGTACAATGAGCAGTTCTTC. The encoded protein is CASRSGTTYNEQFF.

The J gene is TRBJ1-2, the V gene TRBV7-9, with D possibly matching TRBD1 (5 bases). This CDR3 spans 13 amino acids. Trimming removed 2 bases at V and 8 bases at J, with 12 bases between. Per germline, CDR1 SEHNR and CDR2 FQNEAQ (reference sequence). CDR3 protein: CASSLLSGGGYTF. Here the CDR3 DNA reads TGTGCCAGCAGCTTACTTTCGGGGGGAGGCTACACCTTC.

The gene calls are TRBV9 and TRBJ2-3; 12 bases map to TRBD2. The CDR3 runs to 17 residues. Germline V CDR1 and CDR2: SGDLS, YYNGEE. The V gene end was trimmed by 4 bases and the J gene end by 1 base; junction bases not matched to a gene: 7. The CDR3 nucleotides are TGTGCCAGCAGCCCCACTAGCGGGGGGTTCGGCACAGATACGCAGTATTTT. Translation gives CASSPTSGGFGTDTQYF.

The V gene is TRBV7-2, the J gene TRBJ1-4; D might be TRBD1 (6 bases). V shed 1 base and J shed 7 bases, with 13 bases lying between them. This CDR3 has 15 residues. CDR1 and CDR2 from the germline V gene are SGHTA and FQGNSA. The CDR3 bases are TGTGCCAGCAGCTTAGACGGGGGGCGCATTGAAAAACTGTTTTTT. Encoded protein: CASSLDGGRIEKLFF.

The chain links TRBV4-1 to TRBJ2-7; 8 bases are shared with TRBD1. Per germline, CDR1 MGHRA and CDR2 YSYEKL. CDR3 size: 16 residues. V lost 4 bases to trimming and J lost 2 bases; unmatched junction nucleotides: 10. CDR3 bases: TGCGCCAGCAGCCCCAATGACAGGGGAATTGCCTACGAGCAGTACTTC. It translates to CASSPNDRGIAYEQYF.

This clone was observed a handful of times. The chain is built from TRBV30 and TRBJ2-2; D gene ambiguous. V lost 0 bases and J lost 5, with 7 bases in between. The CDR3 consists of 13 residues. Germline V gene lookup returns CDR1 GTSNPN and CDR2 SVGIG (reference sequence). In nucleotides, the CDR3 is TGTGCCTGGAGTGTCTCCTATACCGGGGAGCTGTTTTTT. Its translation: CAWSVSYTGELFF.

This chain joins TRBV7-2 and TRBJ1-5, with D unresolved. Germline CDR1 SGHTA, CDR2 FQGNSA. V was clipped by 5 bases and J by 1 base, with 6 bases between them. This CDR3 region has 13 residues. Here the CDR3 reads CASSGDSNQPQHF. The CDR3, as DNA: TGTGCCAGCAGCGGAGACAGCAATCAGCCCCAGCATTTT.

The chain has TRBV4-3 and TRBJ2-7; 9 nucleotides match TRBD2. The CDR3 runs to 16 residues. V lost 1 base and J lost 0; bases outside the gene matches: 4. Per the germline V gene, CDR1 is LGHNA and CDR2 is YSLEER. CDR3 residues: CASSQVWREGSYEQYF. The CDR3 nucleotides are TGCGCCAGCAGCCAAGTATGGCGGGAGGGCTCCTACGAGCAGTACTTC.

The chain uses TRBV15 and TRBJ1-4; tentative D call: TRBD1 (5 bases). The germline gives CDR1 LNHNV, CDR2 YYDKDF (reference sequence). This CDR3 has 16 residues. Trimming cost V 0 bases and J 0 bases, with 8 bases left between them. CDR3 coding DNA: TGTGCCACCAGCAGAGAAAGGGGATCAACTAATGAAAAACTGTTTTTT. It translates to CATSRERGSTNEKLFF.

The genes are TRBV9 and TRBJ2-7; TRBD2 agrees at 10 bases. V dropped 3 bases and J dropped 3; count of bases not matched to a gene: 12. The CDR3 is made up of 17 amino acids. In germline, CDR1 is SGDLS, CDR2 YYNGEE. CDR3 nucleotides: TGTGCCAGCAGCGCGGGCCCTCTACTAGCGGGGCACTACGAGCAGTACTTC. Residues: CASSAGPLLAGHYEQYF.

The chain is built from TRBV5-4 and TRBJ2-4, with 8 bases matching TRBD2. The trim removed 4 bases at V and 1 base at J, leaving 4 bases unmatched. The germline CDR1 and CDR2 sequences are SGHNT and YYREEE (reference sequence). The CDR3 runs 15 residues. CDR3 region: CASSPGGPAKNIQYF. The CDR3 coding sequence is TGTGCCAGCAGCCCGGGGGGGCCCGCCAAAAACATTCAGTACTTC. Full variable domain (remainder filled in from reference TRBV5-4 and TRBJ2-4): ETGVTQSPTHLIKTRGQQVTLRCSSQSGHNTVSWYQQALGQGPQFIFQYYREEENGRGNFPPRFSGLQFPNYSSELNVNALELDDSALYLCASSPGGPAKNIQYFGAGTRLSVL.

CDR3 sequence reads: CASSLSGGSSYNEQFF. The CDR3 DNA reads as TGTGCCAGCAGCTTGTCAGGGGGAAGCTCCTACAATGAGCAGTTCTTC. This chain links TRBV5-6 with TRBJ2-1, with 7 bases identical to TRBD1. Per germline, CDR1 SGHDT and CDR2 YYEEEE. Trimming took 1 base from V and 0 from J; bases not matched to a gene: 4. CDR3 length: 16 amino acids.

The chain is built from TRBV19 and TRBJ1-1; TRBD1 agrees at 9 bases. The trim removed 3 bases at V and 0 bases at J, leaving 5 bases unmatched. In germline, CDR1 is LNHDA, CDR2 SQIVND (reference sequence). This CDR3 is 16 amino acids long. This CDR3 is CASSMGTGSMNTEAFF. CDR3 nucleotide sequence: TGTGCCAGTAGTATGGGGACAGGGTCAATGAACACTGAAGCTTTCTTT.

The chain combines TRBV5-1 with TRBJ2-7; D might be TRBD2 (6 bases). This CDR3 is built from 16 residues. V lost 4 bases and J lost 7, with 24 bases in between. Germline-derived CDR1 and CDR2 are SGHRS and YFSETQ. CDR3 protein: CASSPGNWRGLGEQYF. DNA of the CDR3: TGCGCCAGCAGCCCTGGTAATTGGCGGGGCCTGGGGGAGCAGTACTTC.

This clone has only one observation. The V gene is TRBV6-5, the J gene TRBJ2-7; 7 bases agree with TRBD1. V lost 5 bases to trimming and J lost 5 bases; unmatched junction nucleotides: 6. Germline V gene sequence: CDR1 MNHEY, CDR2 SVGAGI. The CDR3 has 13 amino acids. DNA of the CDR3: TGTGCCAGCAGTCCTCATGGACAGGACGAGCAGTACTTC. It is translated as CASSPHGQDEQYF.

V is TRBV29-1 and J is TRBJ1-4, with D uncertain. Germline loops: CDR1 SQVTM, CDR2 ANQGSEA. CDR3 size: 13 residues. With 0 bases removed from V and 3 bases from J, the gap between germline ends came to 5 bases. The DNA of the CDR3 is TGCAGCGTTGAAGACACAGCTAATGAAAAACTGTTTTTT. It encodes CSVEDTANEKLFF.